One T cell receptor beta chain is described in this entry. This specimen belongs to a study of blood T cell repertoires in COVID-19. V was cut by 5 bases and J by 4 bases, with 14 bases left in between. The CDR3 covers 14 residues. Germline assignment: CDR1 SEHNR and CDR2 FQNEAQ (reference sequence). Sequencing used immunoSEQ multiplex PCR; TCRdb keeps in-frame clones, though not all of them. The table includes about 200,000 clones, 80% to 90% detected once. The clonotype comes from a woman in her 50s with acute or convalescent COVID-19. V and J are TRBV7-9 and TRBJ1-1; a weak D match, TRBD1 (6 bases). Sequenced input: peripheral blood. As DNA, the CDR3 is TGTGCCAGCAGCCCCACAGGGACGGTCACTGAAGCTTTCTTT. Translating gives CASSPTGTVTEAFF.